A single T cell receptor (beta chain) is shown here with its context. What it recognizes is unknown. This record comes from a study of monozygotic twins with inflammatory bowel disease. General study findings and limits: Patient-to-patient differences in immunosuppressive treatment may have added variability to the repertoires.

The authors drew around 2.6 ml of blood from each donor. TCRdb derives one entry per CDR3 protein from the 5' RACE reads, leaving out DNA. With about 160,000 distinct CDR3 sequences in the sample, the ten largest clones hold more than 2.5%. CDR1 is SGDLS and CDR2 is YYNGEE in the germline V gene. This CDR3 comprises 19 residues. Material for sequencing was blood. This receptor was taken from a human donor with ulcerative colitis or Crohn's disease, or a healthy co-twin of an affected twin (not recorded which). This chain links TRBV9 with TRBJ2-1; the TCRdb D gene call, TRBD1, has no DNA to confirm it. CDR3 sequence: CAGSSDPRDREGSYNEQFF.